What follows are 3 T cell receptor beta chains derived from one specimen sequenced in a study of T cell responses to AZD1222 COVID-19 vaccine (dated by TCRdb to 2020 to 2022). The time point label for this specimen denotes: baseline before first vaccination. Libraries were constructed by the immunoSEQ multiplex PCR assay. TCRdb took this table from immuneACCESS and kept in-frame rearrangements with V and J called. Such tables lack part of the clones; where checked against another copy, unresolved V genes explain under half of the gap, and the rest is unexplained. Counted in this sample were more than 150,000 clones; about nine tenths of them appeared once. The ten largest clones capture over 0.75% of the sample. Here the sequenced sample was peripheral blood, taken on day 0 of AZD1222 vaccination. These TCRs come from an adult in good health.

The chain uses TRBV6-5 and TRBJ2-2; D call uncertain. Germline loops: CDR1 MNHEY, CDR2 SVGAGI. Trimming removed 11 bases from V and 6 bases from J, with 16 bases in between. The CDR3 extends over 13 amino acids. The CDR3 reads CAHRGLGAGELFF. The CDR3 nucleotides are TGTGCCCACCGAGGTCTTGGGGCCGGGGAGCTGTTTTTT.

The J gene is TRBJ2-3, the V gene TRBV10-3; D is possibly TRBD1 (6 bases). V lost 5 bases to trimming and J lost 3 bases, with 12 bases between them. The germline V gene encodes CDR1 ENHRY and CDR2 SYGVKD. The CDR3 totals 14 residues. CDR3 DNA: TGTGCCATCAGTCAGGGGTCGGGGACAGATACGCAGTATTTT. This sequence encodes CAISQGSGTDTQYF.

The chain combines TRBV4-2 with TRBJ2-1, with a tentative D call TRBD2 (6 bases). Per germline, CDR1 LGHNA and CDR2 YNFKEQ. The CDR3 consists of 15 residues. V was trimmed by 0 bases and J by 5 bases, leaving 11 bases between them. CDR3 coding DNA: TGTGCCAGCAGCCAAGAGAGCGGGTGGCACAATGAGCAGTTCTTC. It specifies CASSQESGWHNEQFF.